This TCR beta chain was retrieved from a study of shared clonotypes between healthy human individuals. Study summary: Per-donor plates numbered three CD4 naive, three CD4 memory, two CD8 naive and one CD8 memory. The study, taken as a whole, reports: Among the subsets, naive ones generally showed larger estimated richness than memory ones.

With respect to this clone: What it recognizes is unknown.

CDR1 is SGHDN and CDR2 is FVKESK in the germline V gene. The CDR3 is 15 residues long. The ends lost 6 bases at V and 10 bases at J; junction bases unmatched: 13. Donation came from healthy HIV-negative adults that had no recent acute infections or vaccinations. Clones were read by immunoSEQ multiplex PCR, and TCRdb kept only the in-frame ones, dropping some. The top ten clones hold 51% of a sample with tens of thousands of clones, around 57% of them seen once. The sequenced material came from memory CD8+ T cells sorted from blood. Subset reported: CD45RO+ cells pooled with CCR7-negative TemRA cells. The chain is built from TRBV14 and TRBJ2-1, with 9 bases identical to TRBD2. This TCR came from a man aged 25-45 years in good health. The CDR3, as DNA: TGTGCCAGCAGGGGTTTCGGTGAGAGCGGGGGGGAGCAGTTCTTC. Encoded protein: CASRGFGESGGEQFF.